This TCR beta chain is from a study of blood T cell repertoires in COVID-19. Method: immunoSEQ multiplex PCR; TCRdb's copy keeps in-frame clones and lacks some. The table lists hundreds of thousands of clones, about nine tenths of them singletons. Germline lookup yields CDR1 SQVTM and CDR2 ANQGSEA. Trimming pared 7 bases from V and 3 bases from J, leaving 9 bases between. CDR3 length equals 12 residues. This clone was seen a few times. Specimen: peripheral blood. This chain links TRBV29-1 with TRBJ1-4; D uncertain. This clonotype was obtained from a man aged 18 to 29 with active or convalescent COVID-19. CDR3 coding DNA: TGCAGCGGCGGGCGGCCTAATGAAAAACTGTTTTTT. It codes for CSGGRPNEKLFF.